Presented here are 19 T cell receptor beta chains from one specimen sequenced in a study of graft-versus-host responses after intestinal transplantation. The antigens for these receptors are not known. Method: immunoSEQ multiplex PCR; TCRdb's copy keeps in-frame clones and lacks some. Of approximately 90,000 clones listed, around 83% are singletons. The sequences come from unstimulated CD4+ T cells sorted from spleen or lymph node cells, collected before intestinal transplant. These TCRs come from a human donor who received an intestinal transplant.

The V and J genes are TRBV19 and TRBJ1-1; 8 bases map to TRBD1. CDR3 length: 14 amino acids. V lost 9 bases to trimming and J lost 0 bases; unmatched junction nucleotides: 6. CDR1 is LNHDA, CDR2 SQIVND, per germline (reference sequence). The CDR3 DNA is TGTGCCAGCGCCCGGGACAGGTTGAACACTGAAGCTTTCTTT. Translating it yields CASARDRLNTEAFF. The whole variable domain, remainder taken from reference TRBV19 and TRBJ1-1, is DGGITQSPKYLFRKEGQNVTLSCEQNLNHDAMYWYRQDPGQGLRLIYYSQIVNDFQKGDIAEGYSVSREKKESFPLTVTSAQKNPTAFYLCASARDRLNTEAFFGQGTRLTVV.

The V call is TRBV4-2, the J call TRBJ2-1; 7 nucleotides align to TRBD1. CDR1 and CDR2 from the germline V gene are LGHNA and YNFKEQ. With 1 base clipped from V and 7 bases from J, the junction kept 7 bases outside the gene matches. This CDR3 comprises 15 residues. This CDR3 is CASSQVSPQGNEQFF. The CDR3 nucleotides are TGTGCCAGCAGCCAAGTCTCCCCACAGGGGAATGAGCAGTTCTTC.

This sequence joins TRBV19 and TRBJ1-2; 7 bases match TRBD1. V trimming: 8 bases; J trimming: 10 bases; junction bases outside the gene matches: 16. Germline-derived CDR1 and CDR2 are LNHDA and SQIVND (reference sequence). CDR3 length: 14 amino acids. The chain's CDR3 is CASGKPGQRISYTF. The CDR3 DNA reads TGTGCCAGTGGTAAGCCGGGACAGCGTATTTCCTACACCTTC.

The chain recombines TRBV28 with TRBJ1-5; TRBD1 is a possible D gene (6 bases). Germline CDR1 and CDR2: MDHEN and SYDVKM. The length of the CDR3 is 13 residues. V was clipped by 6 bases and J by 7 bases, with 13 bases between them. The CDR3 DNA sequence: TGTGCCAGCAGAGTACAGGGAGACCAGCCCCAGCATTTT. It codes for CASRVQGDQPQHF.

This clone was observed a handful of times. This rearrangement joins TRBV5-6 to TRBJ2-3, with a possible D match to TRBD2 (6 bases). Germline V CDR1 and CDR2: SGHDT, YYEEEE. The V end was cut by 0 bases, the J end by 6 bases, with 11 bases between. The CDR3 consists of 14 residues. CDR3 DNA: TGTGCCAGCAGCTTGGCGGGAGTACGGGATACGCAGTATTTT. Protein product: CASSLAGVRDTQYF.

This chain joins TRBV6-5 and TRBJ1-2; TRBD1 matches at 10 bases. This CDR3 has 15 amino acids. Germline CDR1 and CDR2: MNHEY and SVGAGI. With V trimmed by 6 bases and J by 4 bases, 8 bases remained unmatched. In nucleotides, the CDR3 is TGTGCCAGCAGCACCAGACAGGGGGCGATCTATGGCTACACCTTC. This translates into CASSTRQGAIYGYTF.

The J gene is TRBJ1-1, the V gene TRBV18; a possible D gene is TRBD1 (6 bases). Trimming pared 6 bases from V and 4 bases from J, leaving 9 bases between. The CDR3 has 12 residues. Germline V lookup: CDR1 KGHSH, CDR2 LQKENI. The CDR3 DNA reads TGTGCCAGCTCTTCAGGGGCCACTGAAGCTTTCTTT. It translates to CASSSGATEAFF.

V is TRBV5-1 and J is TRBJ2-1; 8 bases fit TRBD2. This CDR3 is built from 16 residues. Germline trimming cut 4 bases from V and 5 bases from J; bases unmatched to any gene: 11. Germline loops: CDR1 SGHRS, CDR2 YFSETQ. CDR3 DNA sequence: TGCGCCAGCAGCCCATTCGGACTAGCTAATGACAATGAGCAGTTCTTC. Translated, it gives CASSPFGLANDNEQFF.

This clone was picked up a small number of times. The chain uses TRBV10-1 and TRBJ2-2, with TRBD1 matching 10 bases. Per germline, CDR1 WNHNN and CDR2 SYGVQD (reference sequence). The CDR3 loop spans 17 amino acids. With 4 bases clipped from V and 3 bases from J, the junction kept 8 bases outside the gene matches. CDR3 region: CASSGDRGPKDTGELFF. The DNA of the CDR3 is TGCGCCAGCAGTGGGGACAGGGGACCGAAGGACACCGGGGAGCTGTTTTTT.

This clone appeared a single time. The rearrangement uses TRBV2 and TRBJ1-4; the D is unclear. Trimming pared 4 bases from V and 7 bases from J, leaving 13 bases between. The CDR3 runs 14 residues. Germline lookup yields CDR1 SNHLY and CDR2 FYNNEI. CDR3 sequence reads: CASSVPDVGEKLFF. Here the CDR3 DNA reads TGTGCCAGCAGTGTTCCAGATGTTGGTGAAAAACTGTTTTTT.

The chain has TRBV7-9 and TRBJ2-1; 7 bases are a match to TRBD2. Per germline, CDR1 SEHNR and CDR2 FQNEAQ (reference sequence). The CDR3 has 18 amino acids. Trimming cost V 4 bases and J 1 base; bases outside gene matches: 13. CDR3 sequence reads: CASSSILGGGPSYNEQFF. The CDR3 DNA follows: TGTGCCAGCAGCTCAATTCTTGGCGGGGGACCTTCCTACAATGAGCAGTTCTTC.

The CDR3 DNA is TGCGCCAGCAGCTTGGACGGGTCTGGAAACACCATATATTTT. It codes for CASSLDGSGNTIYF. The chain joins TRBV5-1 to TRBJ1-3; D not certain. The V gene's germline CDR1 is SGHRS and CDR2 YFSETQ. The CDR3 spans 14 residues. V was pared by 0 bases and J by 1 base, with 5 bases between.

The chain uses TRBV5-1 and TRBJ2-1, with D maybe TRBD2 (6 bases). Trimming took off 3 bases at V and 1 base at J, with 8 bases between the two ends. The CDR3 is made up of 14 amino acids. CDR1 and CDR2 from the germline V gene are SGHRS and YFSETQ. The CDR3: CASSYRGSYNEQFF. CDR3 bases: TGCGCCAGCAGCTACCGGGGGTCCTACAATGAGCAGTTCTTC. Combining the CDR3 with reference TRBV5-1 and TRBJ2-1 gives the whole variable domain KAGVTQTPRYLIKTRGQQVTLSCSPISGHRSVSWYQQTPGQGLQFLFEYFSETQRNKGNFPGRFSGRQFSNSRSEMNVSTLELGDSALYLCASSYRGSYNEQFFGPGTRLTVL.

The gene calls are TRBV13 and TRBJ2-2; TRBD2 agrees at 9 bases. J gave up 4 bases and V 3 bases, and 6 bases lay outside the gene matches. The germline V gene encodes CDR1 PRHDT and CDR2 FYEKMQ (reference sequence). The CDR3 contains 16 residues. CDR3 bases: TGTGCCAGCAGCTTCGGCGGGAGGGCCGGCACCGGGGAGCTGTTTTTT. Translated: CASSFGGRAGTGELFF. Full variable domain (outside the CDR3, taken from reference TRBV13 and TRBJ2-2): AAGVIQSPRHLIKEKRETATLKCYPIPRHDTVYWYQQGPGQDPQFLISFYEKMQSDKGSIPDRFSAQQFSDYHSELNMSSLELGDSALYFCASSFGGRAGTGELFFGEGSRLTVL.

The chain carries TRBV28 and TRBJ1-2; D call uncertain. This CDR3 is built from 14 residues. Trimming removed 5 bases from V and 4 bases from J, with 14 bases in between. Per the germline V gene, CDR1 is MDHEN and CDR2 is SYDVKM. The CDR3 sequence is CASSRDETPYGYTF. The CDR3 DNA sequence: TGTGCCAGCAGTCGGGATGAGACACCCTATGGCTACACCTTC.

The chain couples TRBV4-1 to TRBJ1-2, with D perhaps matching TRBD1 (6 bases). Germline lookup yields CDR1 MGHRA and CDR2 YSYEKL. The CDR3 consists of 16 residues. Between the trimmed V and J ends, which lost 4 bases and 3 bases, there was a span of 18 bases. The CDR3 region has the DNA TGCGCCAGCAGCCGGTGGGGCAGGGGCCCTGACTATGGCTACACCTTC. Protein product: CASSRWGRGPDYGYTF.

This chain connects TRBV2 to TRBJ2-2; 9 nucleotides match TRBD2. Per germline, CDR1 SNHLY and CDR2 FYNNEI. The junction had 5 bases not matched to a gene; V was cut back by 6 bases and J by 3 bases. This CDR3 is 15 amino acids long. CDR3 sequence (DNA): TGTGCCAGCAGCTTTGCGGGGGGGTACACCGGGGAGCTGTTTTTT. Translating gives CASSFAGGYTGELFF.

The rearrangement links TRBV28 to TRBJ2-7; D is unclear. Germline CDR1 and CDR2: MDHEN and SYDVKM. This CDR3 region has 12 residues. V was clipped by 2 bases and J by 4 bases, with 6 bases between them. CDR3 bases: TGTGCCAGCAGTTTAGACACGTACGAGCAGTACTTC. Its protein is CASSLDTYEQYF.

The CDR3 nucleotides are TGTGCCAGCAGCTTAGCGCTTAGGACTAGCCGTCTCAATGAGCAGTTCTTC. This encodes CASSLALRTSRLNEQFF. The chain couples TRBV7-8 to TRBJ2-1; TRBD2 agrees at 8 bases. Germline CDR1 reads SGHVS; CDR2 reads FQNEAQ. The CDR3 is 17 residues long. With V trimmed by 0 bases and J by 6 bases, 10 bases remained unmatched.